Sequencing of this T cell receptor (beta chain) was carried out in a study of blood T cell repertoires in COVID-19. Produced via immunoSEQ multiplex PCR; TCRdb's table is partial and in-frame only. The table lists 45,000 or so clones, over 70% of them singletons. V lost 3 bases and J lost 6, with 8 bases in between. CDR1 and CDR2 (germline): ENHRY, SYGVKD. The CDR3 has 12 amino acids. The chain recombines TRBV10-3 with TRBJ1-1, with a tentative D call TRBD1 (6 bases). The origin of this receptor is an elderly woman with COVID-19, enrolled during active disease. Sequences were obtained from peripheral blood. The CDR3 protein is CAISDRQAEAFF. As DNA, the CDR3 is TGTGCCATCAGTGATAGACAGGCTGAAGCTTTCTTT.